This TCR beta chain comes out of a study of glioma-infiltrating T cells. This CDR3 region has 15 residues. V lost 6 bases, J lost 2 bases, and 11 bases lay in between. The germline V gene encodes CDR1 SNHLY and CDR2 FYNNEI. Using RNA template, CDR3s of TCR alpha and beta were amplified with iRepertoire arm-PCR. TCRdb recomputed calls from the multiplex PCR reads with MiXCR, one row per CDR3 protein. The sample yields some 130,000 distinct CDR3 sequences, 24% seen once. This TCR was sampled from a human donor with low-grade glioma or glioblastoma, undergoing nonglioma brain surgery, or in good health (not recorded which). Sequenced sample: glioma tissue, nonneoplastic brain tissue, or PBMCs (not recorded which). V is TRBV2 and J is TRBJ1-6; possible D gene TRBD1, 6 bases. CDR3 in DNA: TGTGCCAGCAGCGAAACAGGGACCTATAATTCACCCCTCCACTTT. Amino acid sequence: CASSETGTYNSPLHF.